One sample yielded the 16 T cell receptor beta chains listed below, sequenced in a study of radiation and T cells in renal cell carcinoma. As for time point: blood 2 weeks post-SBRT. Treatment specified: 15 Gy SBRT to primary tumor, nephrectomy 4 weeks later. The table came from immunoSEQ multiplex PCR; TCRdb's copy has only in-frame clones and leaves some out. Of fewer than 55,000 clones in the sample, about 80% are singletons; the top ten hold under 30%. Sequencing was performed on blood, taken from a patient whose treatment included radiotherapy and nephrectomy. These receptors originate from an older woman with renal cell carcinoma.

This clone is labeled as medium-sized. Other DNA sequences in this specimen translate into the identical CDR3. The CDR3 coding sequence is TGTGCCAGCAGCCAGTCGGGACGGCAAGAGACCCAGTACTTC. This gives the protein CASSQSGRQETQYF. The chain employs TRBV7-6 and TRBJ2-5, with D perhaps being TRBD1 or TRBD2 (5 bases each). Trimming removed 5 bases at V and 2 bases at J, with 12 bases between. The CDR3 loop spans 14 amino acids. From germline, CDR1 is SGHVS and CDR2 FNYEAQ.

The chain recombines TRBV10-3 with TRBJ2-1; the D gene is possibly TRBD1 (5 bases). Germline V gene data show CDR1 as ENHRY and CDR2 as SYGVKD. The CDR3 runs 16 residues. Trimming pared 2 bases from V and 5 bases from J, leaving 16 bases between. CDR3 in amino acids: CAISERGLMIHNEQFF. The DNA for the CDR3 is TGTGCCATCAGTGAGAGGGGCCTAATGATCCACAATGAGCAGTTCTTC.

The chain couples TRBV6-5 to TRBJ1-1; 11 bases agree with TRBD1. The J segment lost 4 bases and the V segment lost 7 bases, leaving 2 bases of the junction unmatched. CDR1 is MNHEY and CDR2 is SVGAGI in the germline V gene. CDR3 size: 13 residues. As DNA, the CDR3 is TGTGCCAGCAAGGACAGGGGGCCCACTGAAGCTTTCTTT. Protein sequence: CASKDRGPTEAFF.

The chain employs TRBV6-5 and TRBJ1-3, with D uncertain. The V gene's germline CDR1 is MNHEY and CDR2 SVGAGI. V shed 2 bases and J shed 1 base, with 9 bases lying between them. The CDR3 is 15 residues long. The CDR3 reads CASSYIQSSGNTIYF. In DNA form, the CDR3 reads TGTGCCAGCAGTTACATCCAGAGTTCTGGAAACACCATATATTTT.

V is TRBV7-8 and J is TRBJ2-7; unclear D gene. V was pared by 1 base and J by 5 bases, with 12 bases between. Germline assignment: CDR1 SGHVS and CDR2 FQNEAQ. This CDR3 contains 14 residues. CDR3 DNA: TGTGCCAGCAGCTTAGTTGGCCGGGCGGACGAGCAGTACTTC. Its translation: CASSLVGRADEQYF.

The V gene is TRBV9, the J gene TRBJ2-7, with D possibly TRBD1 on 5 matching bases. The CDR3 has 15 residues. Trimming removed 3 bases from V and 5 bases from J, with 18 bases in between. Germline CDR1 and CDR2: SGDLS and YYNGEE. The CDR3 is CASSARGQGLNEQYF. The CDR3, as DNA: TGTGCCAGCAGCGCCCGAGGTCAGGGTTTGAACGAGCAGTACTTC.

The chain employs TRBV5-1 and TRBJ1-2; D might be TRBD1 (5 bases). V lost 4 bases, J lost 4 bases, and 20 bases lay in between. CDR3 size: 16 residues. Germline CDR1 SGHRS, CDR2 YFSETQ. The DNA of the CDR3 is TGCGCCAGCAGCGAAGGGACGCTATCCTCGGGCTATGGCTACACCTTC. Translated: CASSEGTLSSGYGYTF.

The chain couples TRBV5-1 to TRBJ2-3; D unclear. The CDR3 contains 15 residues. V dropped 4 bases and J dropped 4 bases, with 16 bases sitting between them. Per germline, CDR1 SGHRS and CDR2 YFSETQ. CDR3 sequence (DNA): TGCGCCAGCAGCCCCCGGGCCTCGGCCGCAGATACGCAGTATTTT. The encoded protein is CASSPRASAADTQYF. Variable domain in full (rest from reference TRBV5-1 and TRBJ2-3): KAGVTQTPRYLIKTRGQQVTLSCSPISGHRSVSWYQQTPGQGLQFLFEYFSETQRNKGNFPGRFSGRQFSNSRSEMNVSTLELGDSALYLCASSPRASAADTQYFGPGTRLTVL.

The chain joins TRBV19 to TRBJ1-2, with a tentative D call TRBD1 (5 bases). V lost 2 bases, J lost 4 bases, and 8 bases lay in between. The CDR3 length is 13 residues. CDR1 and CDR2 (germline): LNHDA, SQIVND (reference sequence). The CDR3 DNA reads TGTGCCAGTAGTATACCAGGGACCTATGGCTACACCTTC. Protein sequence: CASSIPGTYGYTF.

This clone came up once. This chain uses TRBV6-5 with TRBJ1-5, with TRBD1 identical over 9 bases. The V and J ends lost 6 bases and 9 bases, in that order; junction bases with no gene match: 9. This CDR3 is 14 amino acids long. Germline loops: CDR1 MNHEY, CDR2 SVGAGI. CDR3 protein: CASSRDRESRPQHF. The CDR3 nucleotides are TGTGCCAGCAGCAGGGACAGGGAGTCTCGGCCCCAGCATTTT.

This clone has only a few counts. The chain carries TRBV6-7 and TRBJ2-4; the D gene could be TRBD1 or TRBD2 (5 bases each). TRBV6-7 is identified as an open reading frame with a role that is uncertain. The CDR3 consists of 19 residues. The ends were cut back, 2 bases at V and 7 bases at J, with 27 bases in the middle. The CDR3 coding sequence is TGTGCCAGCAGTTACGATGACTCCATGTCGGGATGGGGCGCGAACATTCAGTACTTC. It yields the protein CASSYDDSMSGWGANIQYF.

The chain carries TRBV5-6 and TRBJ2-1, with no clear D. The CDR3 consists of 18 residues. Trimming removed 0 bases from V and 4 bases from J, with 20 bases in between. The V gene's germline CDR1 is SGHDT and CDR2 YYEEEE. The CDR3 DNA reads TGTGCCAGCAGCTTGGCGATTATTACTACAGCTGGATACAATGAGCAGTTCTTC. Translating gives CASSLAIITTAGYNEQFF.

The chain links TRBV6-1 to TRBJ2-2; 7 bases line up with TRBD2. With V trimmed by 4 bases and J by 5 bases, 10 bases remained unmatched. This CDR3 has 16 amino acids. The V gene's germline CDR1 is MNHNS and CDR2 SASEGT. The CDR3 region is CASSGGGARRTGELFF. DNA of the CDR3: TGTGCCAGCAGTGGGGGAGGGGCGCGAAGGACCGGGGAGCTGTTTTTT.

The chain has TRBV19 and TRBJ1-1, with 10 nucleotides matching TRBD1. The CDR3 runs to 16 residues. Germline V gene sequence: CDR1 LNHDA, CDR2 SQIVND (reference sequence). V lost 3 bases, J lost 8 bases, and 12 bases stayed unmatched. CDR3 in DNA: TGTGCCAGTAGTATCACCTGGGACAGGGGAATTTACGAAGCTTTCTTT. This codes for CASSITWDRGIYEAFF.

The chain combines TRBV13 with TRBJ2-7; D is perhaps TRBD1 (5 bases). The V gene's germline CDR1 is PRHDT and CDR2 FYEKMQ (reference sequence). This CDR3 is built from 16 residues. The V and J ends lost 5 bases and 0 bases respectively, with 17 bases between them. CDR3 sequence reads: CASSLSQGPLSYEQYF. The CDR3, as DNA: TGTGCCAGCAGCCTGTCCCAGGGCCCCCTCTCCTACGAGCAGTACTTC.

This chain connects TRBV9 to TRBJ2-1; unclear D gene. Germline V CDR1 and CDR2: SGDLS, YYNGEE. V shed 6 bases and J shed 5 bases, with 12 bases lying between them. CDR3 size: 13 residues. The CDR3 nucleotides are TGTGCCAGCACCCCGTGGTCCGACAATGAGCAGTTCTTC. Translation: CASTPWSDNEQFF. The full variable domain, rest sourced from reference TRBV9 and TRBJ2-1, is DSGVTQTPKHLITATGQRVTLRCSPRSGDLSVYWYQQSLDQGLQFLIQYYNGEERAKGNILERFSAQQFPDLHSELNLSSLELGDSALYFCASTPWSDNEQFFGPGTRLTVL.